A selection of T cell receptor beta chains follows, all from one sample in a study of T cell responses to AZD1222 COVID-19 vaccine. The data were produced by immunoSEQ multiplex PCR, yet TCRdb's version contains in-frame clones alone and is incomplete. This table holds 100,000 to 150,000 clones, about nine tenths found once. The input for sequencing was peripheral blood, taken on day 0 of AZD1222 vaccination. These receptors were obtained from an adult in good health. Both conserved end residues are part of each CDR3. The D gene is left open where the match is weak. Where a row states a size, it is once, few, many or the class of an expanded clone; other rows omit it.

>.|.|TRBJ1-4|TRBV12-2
CASRPRTGARLNEKLFF
TGTGCAAGTCGCCCGCGAACAGGGGCCCGCCTTAATGAAAAACTGTTTTTT
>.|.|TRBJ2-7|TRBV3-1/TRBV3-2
CASSQVPGPAYEQYF
TGTGCCAGCAGCCAGGTCCCGGGGCCTGCCTACGAGCAGTACTTC
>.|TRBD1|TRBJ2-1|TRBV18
CASSPLPSGTGGYNEQFF
TGTGCCAGCTCACCACTCCCGTCAGGGACAGGGGGCTACAATGAGCAGTTCTTC
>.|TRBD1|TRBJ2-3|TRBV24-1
CATSDPLGTGVTDTQYF
TGTGCCACCAGTGATCCCCTCGGGACAGGGGTCACAGATACGCAGTATTTT
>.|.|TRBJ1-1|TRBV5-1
CASSPGRRNTEAFF
TGCGCCAGCAGCCCGGGACGCCGGAACACTGAAGCTTTCTTT
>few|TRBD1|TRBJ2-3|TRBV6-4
CASQPGQGDFSTDTQYF
TGTGCCAGTCAACCGGGACAGGGGGATTTTAGCACAGATACGCAGTATTTT
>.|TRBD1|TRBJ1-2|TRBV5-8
CASSTGQGSYGYTF
TGTGCCAGCAGCACCGGACAGGGATCCTATGGCTACACCTTC
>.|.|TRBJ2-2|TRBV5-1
CASSLAQVANTGELFF
TGCGCCAGCAGCTTGGCGCAGGTCGCGAACACCGGGGAGCTGTTTTTT
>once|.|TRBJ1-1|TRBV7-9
CASSAIGNTEAFF
TGTGCCAGCAGCGCAATAGGGAACACTGAAGCTTTCTTT
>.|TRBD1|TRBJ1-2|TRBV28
CASISDREDGYTF
TGTGCCAGCATTTCAGACAGGGAAGATGGCTACACCTTC
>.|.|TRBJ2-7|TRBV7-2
CASSSSGGVGQYF
TGTGCCAGCAGCTCTAGTGGGGGAGTAGGGCAGTACTTC
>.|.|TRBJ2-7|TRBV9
CASSPQARQDRSEQYF
TGTGCCAGCAGCCCCCAGGCTAGACAGGACCGGAGCGAGCAGTACTTC
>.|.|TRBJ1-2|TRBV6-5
CASSPRGRQNYGYTF
TGTGCCAGCAGTCCCAGAGGGCGACAGAACTATGGCTACACCTTC
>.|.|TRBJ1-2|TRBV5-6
CASSSPGQSGYTF
TGTGCCAGCAGCTCTCCGGGCCAGTCCGGCTACACCTTC
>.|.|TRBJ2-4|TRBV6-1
CASSEWVSKNIQYF
TGTGCCAGCAGTGAATGGGTGAGCAAAAACATTCAGTACTTC
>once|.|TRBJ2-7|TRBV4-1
CASSQDLGPTSITEQYF
TGCGCCAGCAGCCAAGATTTGGGCCCCACGAGCATCACCGAGCAGTACTTC
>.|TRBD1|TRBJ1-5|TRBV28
CASSSPLGTGGNQPQHF
TGTGCCAGCAGTTCACCGCTAGGGACAGGGGGGAATCAGCCCCAGCATTTT
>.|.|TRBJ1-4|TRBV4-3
CASSQERPGSVGDEKLFF
TGCGCCAGCAGCCAAGAAAGGCCAGGGAGCGTGGGAGATGAAAAACTGTTTTTT
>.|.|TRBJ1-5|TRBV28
CASSSYIDGQAQHF
TGTGCCAGCAGTTCGTACATAGACGGCCAGGCCCAGCATTTT
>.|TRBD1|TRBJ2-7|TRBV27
CAVGTGSSYEQYF
TGTGCCGTAGGGACAGGGTCCTCCTACGAGCAGTACTTC
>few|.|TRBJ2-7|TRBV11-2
CASGGLSYEQYF
TGTGCCAGTGGAGGCCTCTCCTACGAGCAGTACTTC
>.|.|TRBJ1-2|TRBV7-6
CASSLSDGYTF
TGTGCCAGCAGTCTTTCGGACGGCTACACCTTC
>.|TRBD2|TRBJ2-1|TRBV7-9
CASSGGAGGPEQFF
TGTGCCAGCAGCGGAGGTGCGGGGGGGCCCGAGCAGTTCTTC
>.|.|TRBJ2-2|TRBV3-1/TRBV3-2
CASSQGLTNTGELFF
TGTGCCAGCAGCCAAGGGTTAACGAACACCGGGGAGCTGTTTTTT
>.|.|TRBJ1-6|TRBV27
CASSPSGGRDSSPLHF
TGTGCCAGCAGTCCATCGGGGGGACGAGATAGCTCACCCCTCCACTTT
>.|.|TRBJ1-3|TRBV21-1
CASSSRRDRVIPMPGNTIYF
TGTGCCAGCAGCAGCCGCCGGGACAGGGTTATACCCATGCCTGGAAACACCATATATTTT
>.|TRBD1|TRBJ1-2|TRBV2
CASRPTGGYTF
TGTGCCAGCAGACCGACAGGGGGCTACACCTTC
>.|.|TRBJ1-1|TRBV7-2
CASSWDMNTEAFF
TGTGCCAGCAGCTGGGACATGAACACTGAAGCTTTCTTT
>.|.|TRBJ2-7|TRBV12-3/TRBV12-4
CASSLVRGYEQYF
TGTGCCAGCAGTTTAGTCCGGGGGTACGAGCAGTACTTC
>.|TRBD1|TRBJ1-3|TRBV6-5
CASSNPTGWDTIYF
TGTGCCAGCAGTAACCCGACAGGGTGGGACACCATATATTTT
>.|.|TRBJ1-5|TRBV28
CASSSIRRKNQPQHF
TGTGCCAGCAGTTCAATAAGACGCAAGAATCAGCCCCAGCATTTT
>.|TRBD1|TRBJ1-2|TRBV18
CASSPNRDSYGYTF
TGTGCCAGCTCACCGAACCGGGACAGCTATGGCTACACCTTC
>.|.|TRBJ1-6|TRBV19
CASSIRPNRVDSPLHF
TGTGCCAGTAGTATAAGGCCGAACAGGGTGGATTCACCCCTCCACTTT
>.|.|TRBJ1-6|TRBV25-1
CASSAGSDHSPLHF
TGTGCCAGCAGTGCTGGTAGCGATCATTCACCCCTCCACTTT
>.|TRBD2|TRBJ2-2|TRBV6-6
CASSRSGLAGNTGELFF
TGTGCCAGCAGTCGCTCCGGACTAGCGGGGAACACCGGGGAGCTGTTTTTT
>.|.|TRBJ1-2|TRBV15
CATSRGQSYGYTF
TGTGCCACCAGCAGAGGCCAGTCCTATGGCTACACCTTC
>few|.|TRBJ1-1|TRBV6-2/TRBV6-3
CASSHTRRGNTEAFF
TGTGCCAGCAGTCACACACGGAGGGGGAACACTGAAGCTTTCTTT
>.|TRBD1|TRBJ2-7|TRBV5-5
CASSSRQGLYEQYF
TGTGCCAGCAGCTCTCGACAGGGGCTTTACGAGCAGTACTTC
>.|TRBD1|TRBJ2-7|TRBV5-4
CASSPGGQAATYEQYF
TGTGCCAGCAGCCCCGGGGGACAGGCGGCAACCTACGAGCAGTACTTC
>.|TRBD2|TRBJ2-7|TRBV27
CASSLVLAGPYEQYF
TGTGCCAGCAGTTTAGTACTAGCGGGGCCCTACGAGCAGTACTTC
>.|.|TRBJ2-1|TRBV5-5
CASSMGISGVSYNEQFF
TGTGCCAGCAGCATGGGAATTTCAGGGGTCTCCTACAATGAGCAGTTCTTC
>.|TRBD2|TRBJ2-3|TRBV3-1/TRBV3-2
CASSQDLSSGERDTQYF
TGTGCCAGCAGCCAAGATTTATCTAGCGGGGAGAGGGATACGCAGTATTTT
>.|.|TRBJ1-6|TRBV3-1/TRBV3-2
CASSQDGGYDYSPLHF
TGTGCCAGCAGCCAAGATGGCGGCTACGACTATTCACCCCTCCACTTT
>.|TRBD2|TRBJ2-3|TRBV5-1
CASSPSGSTDTQYF
TGCGCCAGCAGCCCTAGCGGGAGCACAGATACGCAGTATTTT
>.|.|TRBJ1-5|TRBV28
CASSLDSPPPQHF
TGTGCCAGCAGTTTGGACAGTCCTCCCCCCCAGCATTTT
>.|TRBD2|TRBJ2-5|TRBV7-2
CASSYELAGEFETQYF
TGTGCCAGCAGCTATGAATTAGCGGGGGAGTTTGAGACCCAGTACTTC
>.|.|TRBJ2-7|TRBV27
CASSSRDWEVEQYF
TGTGCCAGCAGTTCTCGGGACTGGGAGGTCGAGCAGTACTTC
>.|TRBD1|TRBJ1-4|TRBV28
CASNTQGAGEKLFF
TGTGCCAGCAACACTCAGGGGGCCGGTGAAAAACTGTTTTTT
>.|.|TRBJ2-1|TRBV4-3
CASSQASYNEQFF
TGCGCCAGCAGCCAAGCCAGCTACAATGAGCAGTTCTTC
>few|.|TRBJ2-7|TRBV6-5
CASSYANWGSYEQYF
TGTGCCAGCAGTTACGCCAATTGGGGATCCTACGAGCAGTACTTC
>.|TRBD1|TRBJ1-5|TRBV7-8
CASSLVAGGRQPQHF
TGTGCCAGCAGCTTAGTTGCAGGGGGCCGGCAGCCCCAGCATTTT
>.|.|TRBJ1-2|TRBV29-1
CSVVRQGLLEGYTF
TGCAGCGTTGTTCGGCAGGGCCTACTTGAGGGCTACACCTTC